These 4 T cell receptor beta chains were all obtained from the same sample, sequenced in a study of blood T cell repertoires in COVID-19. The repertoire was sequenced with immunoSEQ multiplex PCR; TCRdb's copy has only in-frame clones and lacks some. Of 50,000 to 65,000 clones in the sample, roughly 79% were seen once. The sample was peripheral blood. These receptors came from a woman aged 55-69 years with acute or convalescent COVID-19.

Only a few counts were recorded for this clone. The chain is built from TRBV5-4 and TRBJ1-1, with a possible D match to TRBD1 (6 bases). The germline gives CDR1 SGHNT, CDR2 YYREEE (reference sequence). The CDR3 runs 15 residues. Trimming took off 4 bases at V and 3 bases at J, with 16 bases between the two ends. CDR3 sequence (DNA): TGTGCCAGCAGCGCTTCACAGGGATTATACACTGAAGCTTTCTTT. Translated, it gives CASSASQGLYTEAFF.

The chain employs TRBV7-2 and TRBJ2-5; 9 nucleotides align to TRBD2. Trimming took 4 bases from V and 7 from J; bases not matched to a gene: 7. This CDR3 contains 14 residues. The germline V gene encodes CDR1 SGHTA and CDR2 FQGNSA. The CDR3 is CASSSASGEVTQYF. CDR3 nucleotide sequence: TGTGCCAGCAGCTCTGCTAGCGGGGAGGTGACCCAGTACTTC.

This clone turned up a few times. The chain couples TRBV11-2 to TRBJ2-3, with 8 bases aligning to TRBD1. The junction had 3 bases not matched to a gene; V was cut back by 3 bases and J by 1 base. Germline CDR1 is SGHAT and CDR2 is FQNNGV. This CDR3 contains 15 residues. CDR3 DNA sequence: TGTGCCAGCAGCTTCCCGACAGGGGGCACAGATACGCAGTATTTT. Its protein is CASSFPTGGTDTQYF.

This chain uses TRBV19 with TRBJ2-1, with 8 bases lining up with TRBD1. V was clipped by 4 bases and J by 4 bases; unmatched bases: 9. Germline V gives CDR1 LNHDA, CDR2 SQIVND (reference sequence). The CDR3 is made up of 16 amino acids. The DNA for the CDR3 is TGTGCCAGTAGTACACAGACAGGGGCCTATTACAATGAGCAGTTCTTC. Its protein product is CASSTQTGAYYNEQFF.